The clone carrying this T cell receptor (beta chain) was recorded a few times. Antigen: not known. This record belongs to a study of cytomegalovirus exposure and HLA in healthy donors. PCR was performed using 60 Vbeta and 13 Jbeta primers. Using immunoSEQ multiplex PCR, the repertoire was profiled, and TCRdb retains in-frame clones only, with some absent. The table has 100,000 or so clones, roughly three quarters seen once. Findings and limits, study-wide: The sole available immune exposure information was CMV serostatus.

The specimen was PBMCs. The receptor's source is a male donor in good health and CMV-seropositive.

The CDR3: CASSHRSRGETQYF. The CDR3, as DNA: TGTGCCAGCAGTCACCGGTCACGAGGAGAGACCCAGTACTTC. The genes are TRBV6-5 and TRBJ2-5; no definite D call. V dropped 5 bases and J dropped 4 bases, with 14 bases sitting between them. Per the germline V gene, CDR1 is MNHEY and CDR2 is SVGAGI. This CDR3 is built from 14 residues.